The 8 T cell receptor beta chains presented below share a single source sample, sequenced in a study of shared clonotypes between healthy human individuals. Data came from immunoSEQ multiplex PCR; TCRdb stores just in-frame clones and leaves some out. The table shows millions of clones, with about 95% occurring only once. The specimen was naive CD4+ T cells sorted from blood. As to subset: CD45RA+ positively selected. These receptors were taken from a young man in good health.

The rearrangement uses TRBV6-5 and TRBJ1-4; no clear D gene. The germline CDR1 and CDR2 sequences are MNHEY and SVGAGI. The CDR3 sequence is 15 residues long. The ends were cut back, 2 bases at V and 8 bases at J, with 15 bases in the middle. CDR3 in amino acids: CASSYSGWGREKLFF. In DNA, the CDR3 is TGTGCCAGCAGTTACAGTGGTTGGGGAAGGGAAAAACTGTTTTTT.

This clone was seen a handful of times. The chain uses TRBV29-1 and TRBJ2-4; TRBD1 might be the D (6 bases). This CDR3 is built from 13 residues. Deletions cut 4 bases from V and 7 bases from J, with 14 bases between. Germline loops: CDR1 SQVTM, CDR2 ANQGSEA. The CDR3 sequence: CSVVGQGTNIQYF. The CDR3 DNA follows: TGCAGCGTTGTGGGGCAGGGGACGAACATTCAGTACTTC.

This clone has more than one count but fewer than ten. The J gene is TRBJ2-3, the V gene TRBV29-1; no firm D call. Trimming removed 7 bases at V and 1 base at J, with 12 bases between. Germline CDR1 and CDR2: SQVTM and ANQGSEA. CDR3 size: 13 residues. The DNA for the CDR3 is TGCAGCGCCCTGGACCAGGGCACAGATACGCAGTATTTT. Translating gives CSALDQGTDTQYF.

The chain is built from TRBV7-2 and TRBJ2-7, with D unresolved. CDR1 is SGHTA, CDR2 FQGNSA, per germline. Trimming took off 1 base at V and 2 bases at J, with 6 bases between the two ends. CDR3 length: 13 residues. The CDR3 reads CASSLVEAYEQYF. CDR3 in DNA: TGTGCCAGCAGCTTAGTCGAAGCCTACGAGCAGTACTTC.

V gene TRBV7-2 combines with J gene TRBJ1-5; D uncertain. The CDR3 consists of 15 residues. V dropped 8 bases and J dropped 4 bases, with 18 bases sitting between them. The germline V gene encodes CDR1 SGHTA and CDR2 FQGNSA. Here the CDR3 reads CASRAPAGANQPQHF. In nucleotides, the CDR3 is TGTGCCAGCCGCGCCCCAGCAGGAGCTAATCAGCCCCAGCATTTT.

This clone was counted a single time. The rearrangement links TRBV4-3 to TRBJ2-7, with D possibly TRBD2 on 5 matching bases. The V end was cut by 0 bases, the J end by 2 bases, with 11 bases between. There are 15 residues in the CDR3. Germline V gene lookup returns CDR1 LGHNA and CDR2 YSLEER. The CDR3 loop is CASSQDMDLTYEQYF. DNA for the CDR3: TGCGCCAGCAGCCAAGATATGGACTTGACCTACGAGCAGTACTTC.

The V gene is TRBV7-6, the J gene TRBJ2-3; the match to TRBD2 covers 11 bases. The CDR3 sequence is 17 residues long. Unmatched junction bases numbered 8, after V lost 0 bases and J lost 6 bases. Germline CDR1 and CDR2: SGHVS and FNYEAQ. The CDR3 DNA is TGTGCCAGCAGCTTAGCGCTTCTAGCGGGGGGATTTGATACGCAGTATTTT. It specifies CASSLALLAGGFDTQYF.

The chain recombines TRBV27 with TRBJ1-2, with no clear D. Trimming took off 10 bases at V and 1 base at J, with 7 bases between the two ends. The CDR3 has 11 amino acids. Per the germline V gene, CDR1 is MNHEY and CDR2 is SMNVEV (reference sequence). CDR3 amino acids: CATLYNYGYTF. The CDR3 nucleotides are TGTGCCACCCTTTATAACTATGGCTACACCTTC.